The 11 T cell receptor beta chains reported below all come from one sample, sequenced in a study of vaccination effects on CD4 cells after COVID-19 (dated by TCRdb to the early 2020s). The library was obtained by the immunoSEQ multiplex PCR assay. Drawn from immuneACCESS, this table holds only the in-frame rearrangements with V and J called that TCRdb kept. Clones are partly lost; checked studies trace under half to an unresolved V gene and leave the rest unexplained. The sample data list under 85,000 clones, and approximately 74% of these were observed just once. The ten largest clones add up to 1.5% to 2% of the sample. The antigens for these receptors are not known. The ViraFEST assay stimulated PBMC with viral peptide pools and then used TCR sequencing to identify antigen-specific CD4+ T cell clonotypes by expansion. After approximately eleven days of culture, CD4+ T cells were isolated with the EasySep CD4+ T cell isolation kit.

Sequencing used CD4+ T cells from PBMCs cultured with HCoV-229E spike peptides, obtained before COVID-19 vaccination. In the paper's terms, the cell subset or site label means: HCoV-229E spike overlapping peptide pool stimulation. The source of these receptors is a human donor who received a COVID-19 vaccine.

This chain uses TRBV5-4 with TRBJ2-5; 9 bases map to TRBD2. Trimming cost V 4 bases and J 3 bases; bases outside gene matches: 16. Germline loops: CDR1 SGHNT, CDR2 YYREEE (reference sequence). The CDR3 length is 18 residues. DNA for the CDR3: TGTGCCAGCAGCCAAATTGGGCGGGGGGGCCGAGTTGAAGAGACCCAGTACTTC. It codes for CASSQIGRGGRVEETQYF.

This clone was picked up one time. In DNA form, the CDR3 reads TGCGCCAGCAGCCCCGAGTTGGTGGGTGACAGGAGCCTGTTTAACTATGGCTACACCTTC. As protein: CASSPELVGDRSLFNYGYTF. The chain couples TRBV4-3 to TRBJ1-2, with a tentative D call TRBD1 (6 bases). CDR1 and CDR2 (germline): LGHNA, YSLEER. CDR3 length: 20 amino acids. V shed 4 bases and J shed 1 base, with 28 bases lying between them.

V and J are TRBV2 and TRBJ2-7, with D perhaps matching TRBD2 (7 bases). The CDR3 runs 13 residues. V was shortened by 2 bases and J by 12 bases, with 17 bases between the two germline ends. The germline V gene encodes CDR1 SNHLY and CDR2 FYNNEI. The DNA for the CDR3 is TGTGCCAGCAGTGAACAGCGGGACATGGGAAGGTACGTC. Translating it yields CASSEQRDMGRYV.

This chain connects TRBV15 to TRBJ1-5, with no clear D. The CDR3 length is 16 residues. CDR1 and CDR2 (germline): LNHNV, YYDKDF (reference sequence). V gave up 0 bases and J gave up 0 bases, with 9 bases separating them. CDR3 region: CATSRDSPLSNQPQHF. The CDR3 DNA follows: TGTGCCACCAGCAGAGATTCACCCCTTAGCAATCAGCCCCAGCATTTT. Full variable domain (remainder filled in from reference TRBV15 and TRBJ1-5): DAMVIQNPRYQVTQFGKPVTLSCSQTLNHNVMYWYQQKSSQAPKLLFHYYDKDFNNEADTPDNFQSRRPNTSFCFLDIRSPGLGDTAMYLCATSRDSPLSNQPQHFGDGTRLSIL.

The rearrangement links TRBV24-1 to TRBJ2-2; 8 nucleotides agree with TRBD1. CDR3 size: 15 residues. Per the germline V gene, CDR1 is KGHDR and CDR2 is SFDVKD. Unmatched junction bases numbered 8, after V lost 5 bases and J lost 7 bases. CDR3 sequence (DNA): TGTGCCACCAGTGCCTTGGACAGGGACGGCGGGGAGCTGTTTTTT. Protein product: CATSALDRDGGELFF.

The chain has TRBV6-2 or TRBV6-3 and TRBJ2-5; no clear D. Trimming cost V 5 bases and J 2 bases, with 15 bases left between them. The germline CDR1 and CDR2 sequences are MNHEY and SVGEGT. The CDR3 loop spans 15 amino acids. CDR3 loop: CASSLWGLVQETQYF. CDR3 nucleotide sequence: TGTGCCAGCAGTCTCTGGGGTCTTGTACAAGAGACCCAGTACTTC.

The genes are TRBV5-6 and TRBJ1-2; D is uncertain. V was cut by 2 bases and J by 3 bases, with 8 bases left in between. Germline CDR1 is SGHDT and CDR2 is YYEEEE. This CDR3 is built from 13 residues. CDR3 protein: CASSLRDYYGYTF. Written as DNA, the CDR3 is TGTGCCAGCAGCTTAAGGGATTACTATGGCTACACCTTC.

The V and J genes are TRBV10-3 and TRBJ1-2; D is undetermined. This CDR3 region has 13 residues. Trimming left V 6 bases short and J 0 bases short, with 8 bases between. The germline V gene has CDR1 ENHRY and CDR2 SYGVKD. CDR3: CAISRVPNYGYTF. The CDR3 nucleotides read TGTGCCATCAGCCGGGTTCCTAACTATGGCTACACCTTC.

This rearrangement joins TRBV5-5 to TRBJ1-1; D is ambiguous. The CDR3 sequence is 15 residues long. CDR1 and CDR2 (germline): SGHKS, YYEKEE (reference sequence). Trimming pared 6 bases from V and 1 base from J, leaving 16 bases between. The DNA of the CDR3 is TGTGCCAGCAACTACTCTCCGGGCTCGAACACTGAAGCTTTCTTT. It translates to CASNYSPGSNTEAFF.

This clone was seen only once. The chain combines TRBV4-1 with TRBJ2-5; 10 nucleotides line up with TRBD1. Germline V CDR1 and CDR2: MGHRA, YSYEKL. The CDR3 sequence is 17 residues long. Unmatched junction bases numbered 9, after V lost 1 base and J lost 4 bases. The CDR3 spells CASSQAPGTGVLETQYF. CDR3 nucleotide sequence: TGCGCCAGCAGCCAAGCTCCAGGGACAGGGGTCCTAGAGACCCAGTACTTC.

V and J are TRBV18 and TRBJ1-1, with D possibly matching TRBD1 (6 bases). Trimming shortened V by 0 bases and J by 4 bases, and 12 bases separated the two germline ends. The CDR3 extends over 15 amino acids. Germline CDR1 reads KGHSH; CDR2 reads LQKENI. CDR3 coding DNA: TGTGCCAGCTCACCACCGCCGACCAGGGGCACTGAAGCTTTCTTT. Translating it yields CASSPPPTRGTEAFF. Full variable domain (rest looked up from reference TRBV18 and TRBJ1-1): NAGVMQNPRHLVRRRGQEARLRCSPMKGHSHVYWYRQLPEEGLKFMVYLQKENIIDESGMPKERFSAEFPKEGPSILRIQQVVRGDSAAYFCASSPPPTRGTEAFFGQGTRLTVV.